This TCR beta chain was observed in a study of T cell responses to AZD1222 COVID-19 vaccine. General observations from the study: Baseline serostatus was positive in only six AZD1222 recipients.

Repertoires were generated with immunoSEQ multiplex PCR, while TCRdb's copy carries only in-frame clones and drops some. This table holds about 48,000 clones, 70% to 90% found once. About this clone: What it binds is not known.

Trimming removed 6 bases from V and 1 base from J, with 9 bases in between. Germline CDR1 and CDR2: WSHSY and SAAADI. The CDR3 is made up of 14 amino acids. The clonotype comes from an adult who received the AZD1222 COVID-19 vaccine. This sample comprised peripheral blood, obtained 28 days after the second AZD1222 dose. The chain combines TRBV10-2 with TRBJ2-2; unclear D gene. The CDR3 reads CASRETGNTGELFF. CDR3 nucleotides: TGCGCCAGCAGAGAGACGGGGAACACCGGGGAGCTGTTTTTT.